The entry below describes one TCR beta chain. Which antigen it targets is not known. The sample holds no much larger clone one base away, and base qualities are not on file. The time point tag for this specimen amounts to: baseline before first vaccination. Samples from vaccinated people were obtained from the UK trials COV001 and COV002, which included a single-blind randomized controlled phase 2/3 trial of AZD1222 (ChAdOx1 nCoV-19) in healthy adults. For TCRbeta chain sequencing, PBMC samples from trial participants were taken at day 0 and at day 28 after the second dose. The CDR3 regions of human TCRbeta chains were analyzed by immunosequencing. The authors processed their data as follows. Repertoire TCRs were matched against a reference library of SARS-CoV-2-specific TCRs generated with the MIRA antigen-specificity platform. Breadth was defined as the fraction of unique TCRs that were SARS-CoV-2-associated. Depth was defined as the fraction of total T cells that were SARS-CoV-2-associated. Using the MIRA data, every spike-specific TCR was mapped to the spike region that the TCR reacted to and assigned to either a CD4 or a CD8 class. Log10-transformed breadth and depth values were compared by one-way ANOVA with Sidak's multiple comparisons tests. As stored in TCRdb, this immuneACCESS dataset retains in-frame rearrangements with V and J assigned. A fraction of the clones does not appear; measured against another copy, unresolved V genes explain less than half of the discrepancy, and the remainder lacks a known reason. V and J calls and clone size are given by that table; D and trimming were obtained from the DNA. This sample has roughly 72,000 clones in its table, and 85% of those were observed once. Roughly 20% of the sample is in the top ten clones.

These data belong to a study of T cell responses to AZD1222 COVID-19 vaccine (dated by TCRdb to the early 2020s). Looking at the study overall: Because spike-specific TCR depth and breadth did not differ between the two schedules, AZD1222 recipients who got a second dose at roughly 4 weeks were pooled with those who got a second dose at roughly 12 weeks. TCR sequencing was performed for roughly 250 trial participants, of whom 200 to 220 were given two doses of AZD1222 and around 25 were given two doses of MenACWY control vaccine. Enrollment into the trials was organized by age into subgroups of 18-55, 56-69 and 70-plus years, and those subgroups contained roughly 160, 29 and 62 TCR-sequenced participants, respectively.

CDR3 length: 15 amino acids, cysteine to phenylalanine. The retained sequence is limited to the CDR3, 45 bases, with the frame set at the first base. The germline V gene provides CDR1 KGHDR and CDR2 SFDVKD. Trimming removed 3 bases from V and 3 bases from J, leaving 12 bases between the germline ends. What the study reported, not specific to this receptor: After two AZD1222 doses, both the breadth and the depth of spike-specific TCRs were significantly higher than at day 0 and than in MenACWY recipients. Conclusions about previously exposed vaccinees were limited because only six AZD1222 recipients were SARS-CoV-2 seropositive at baseline. Reportedly, almost half of the unique spike-specific TCRs recognized epitopes lying outside the regions that are mutated in the B.1.351 and B.1.1.7 variants. CD4 TCRs associated with the vaccine covered the entire spike protein, and the dominant responses were in regions 160-218 and 743-854. In the small 56-69-year group, the increase in depth fell short of significance, most likely because of low power. Most participants were white British and females outnumbered males, and the authors suggested that clonal diversity may have been underestimated. Because no day 14 peak-response samples were available, repertoires were characterized only after the peak T cell response.

The clonotype was recovered from an adult in good health. The rearranged chain carries TRBV24-1 and TRBJ2-3; TRBD1 is possibly the D segment (6 matching bases). Sequenced here: peripheral blood, sampled on day 0 of AZD1222 vaccination. CDR3 reads: CATSDRTRGTDTQYF. The nucleotide sequence reads as follows: TGTGCCACCAGTGATCGAACTAGGGGGACAGATACGCAGTATTTT.